This T cell receptor (beta chain) was identified during a study of CD8 T cells in ankylosing spondylitis. Points on this clonotype: Its target is not known.

Libraries for TCR beta were made by quantitative 5'-RACE with molecular barcodes. TCRdb reprocessed the 5' RACE reads via MiXCR and lists one record per CDR3 protein. The sample includes more than 250,000 distinct CDR3 sequences, less than 10% of them seen just once. The study, taken as a whole, reports: Significant enrichment of disease-linked clones was reported in matched ankylosing spondylitis synovial fluid. What appeared characteristic of ankylosing spondylitis blood was a TCR beta motif of eight or nine highly homologous variants. Earlier reports found some motif variants in synovial fluid and blood in reactive arthritis.

CDR1 SEHNR and CDR2 FQNEAQ come from the germline V gene (reference sequence). Trimming removed 1 base from V and 5 bases from J; junction bases left unmatched: 7. This CDR3 is built from 15 residues. The chain joins TRBV7-9 to TRBJ2-7; 8 bases are shared with TRBD2. This clonotype was sampled from a male donor with ankylosing spondylitis. Sequenced input: blood, either unsorted or a sorted T cell fraction (not recorded which). For the CDR3, the DNA is TGTGCCAGCAGCTTAGGTACGGGAGGGACCGACGAGCAGTACTTC. This translates into CASSLGTGGTDEQYF.